The clone carrying this T cell receptor (beta chain) was counted a few times. Its target is not known. Receiving focal radiation plus CTLA-4 blockade with ipilimumab were patients who had chemo-refractory metastatic non-small-cell lung cancer. TCRdb's table, derived via immunoSEQ multiplex PCR, lists solely in-frame clones and lacks some. Of more than 75,000 clones listed, less than 80% are singletons. The data stem from a study of radiotherapy plus CTLA-4 blockade in lung cancer. V was cut by 1 base and J by 0 bases, with 7 bases left in between. The CDR3 loop spans 15 amino acids. CDR1 and CDR2 (germline): SEHNR, FQNEAQ (reference sequence). Study results and limitations: Blood TCR clones of tumor origin expanded after radiotherapy plus ipilimumab.

The sequence was collected from a human donor with non-small cell lung cancer that progressed on radiotherapy plus ipilimumab. The chain joins TRBV7-9 to TRBJ2-1; D not certain. This specimen was peripheral blood, taken from a patient treated with radiotherapy plus ipilimumab. The CDR3 DNA reads as TGTGCCAGCAGCTTAGAGGGTAGCTCCTACAATGAGCAGTTCTTC. Its protein is CASSLEGSSYNEQFF.